This entry concerns a single T cell receptor (beta chain). Germline values: CDR1 LGHNA, CDR2 YNFKEQ. The V gene end was trimmed by 4 bases and the J gene end by 1 base; junction bases not matched to a gene: 5. The CDR3 contains 15 residues. Patients were ineligible given autoimmune disease history or systemic immunosuppression. This table comes from immunoSEQ multiplex PCR, and its TCRdb copy is limited to in-frame clones, with some not included. The table lists about 77,000 clones, over 80% of them singletons. This entry belongs to a study of OX40 agonist ivuxolimab in advanced cancers. The specimen comprised CD4+ or CD8+ T cells sorted from blood, sampled in a trial of the OX40 agonist ivuxolimab. The V gene is TRBV4-2, the J gene TRBJ1-1; 8 nucleotides match TRBD1. The TCR sequence derives from an adult with an advanced solid tumor such as melanoma, head and neck, liver or kidney cancer. CDR3 bases: TGTGCCAGCAGCCTGACAGGGGCAACGAACACTGAAGCTTTCTTT. Translated: CASSLTGATNTEAFF.